This T cell receptor (beta chain) was obtained from a study of read filtering for tumor transcriptome and immune sequencing. Study information: RNA-seq yielded only about 75 to 1273 TCR reads, IR-seq about 4 to 10.27 million.

Every patient had bone marrow sampled while the disease was active. The library was built from about 400 ng RNA with molecular barcoded adaptors for alpha/delta and beta/gamma chains. A single record per CDR3 protein comes from TCRdb applying MiXCR to the reads. Among over 55,000 distinct CDR3 sequences listed, approximately 15% were seen once. The germline V and J ends were trimmed by 4 bases and 6 bases, with 19 bases remaining between them. CDR3 length equals 14 residues. The germline V gene has CDR1 DFQATT and CDR2 SNEGSKA (reference sequence). This clonotype was seen many times. The sequenced sample was a population of CD138-negative cells sorted from bone marrow. This chain connects TRBV20-1 to TRBJ2-7; the D is unclear. The sequence derives from a donor at least 40 years old with multiple myeloma. The CDR3 protein is CSAIFEERVSEQYF. The DNA of the CDR3 is TGCAGTGCTATTTTCGAGGAAAGGGTTTCCGAGCAGTACTTC.